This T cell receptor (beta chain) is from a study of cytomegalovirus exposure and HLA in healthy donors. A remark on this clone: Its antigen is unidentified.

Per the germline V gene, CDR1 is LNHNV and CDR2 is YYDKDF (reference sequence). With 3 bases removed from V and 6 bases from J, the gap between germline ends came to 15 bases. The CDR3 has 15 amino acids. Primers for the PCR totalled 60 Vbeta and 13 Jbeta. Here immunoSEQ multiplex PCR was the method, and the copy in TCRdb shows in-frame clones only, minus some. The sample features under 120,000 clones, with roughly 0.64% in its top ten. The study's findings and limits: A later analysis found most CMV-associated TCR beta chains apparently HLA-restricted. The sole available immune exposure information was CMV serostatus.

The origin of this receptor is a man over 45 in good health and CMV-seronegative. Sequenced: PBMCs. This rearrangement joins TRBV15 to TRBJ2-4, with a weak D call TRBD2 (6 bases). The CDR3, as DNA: TGTGCCACCAGCAGGGTTACCGGGACTTCAAACATTCAGTACTTC. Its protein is CATSRVTGTSNIQYF.